This entry is about one T cell receptor (beta chain). Recovered participants had two consecutive negative NP/OP PCR tests, healthcare professional clearance, or symptom resolution. These data come from a study of blood T cell repertoires in COVID-19. On the study more broadly: The origin of the acute and convalescent COVID-19 samples was the United States, Italy and Spain. Sources were T cells, B-cell-depleted T cells, or PBMCs; the material itself was cDNA or gDNA.

Between the trimmed V and J ends, which lost 4 bases and 4 bases, there was a span of 17 bases. This CDR3 region has 15 residues. CDR1 and CDR2 (germline): MRHNA, SNTAGT. Original methodology: Amplification from reference gene primers served as the basis for estimated nucleated cell counts. Clones were read by immunoSEQ multiplex PCR, and TCRdb kept only the in-frame ones, dropping some. Clonal size and the V and J genes are those of that table, whereas D and trimming came from the DNA. Of roughly 330,000 clones listed, 80% to 90% were seen once; the top ten hold less than 5.5%. This chain uses TRBV6-4 with TRBJ2-7; D gene ambiguous. Material: PBMCs or T cells enriched from blood (not recorded which). The source of this sequence is a man younger than 40 who had recovered from COVID-19. The CDR3 loop is CASSGVGHEVYEQYF. The CDR3 nucleotides are TGTGCCAGCAGTGGGGTTGGGCACGAAGTTTACGAGCAGTACTTC.